Detailed here is one T cell receptor (beta chain). The CDR3 is 13 amino acids. Trimming removed 1 base at V and 10 bases at J, with 13 bases between. Germline CDR1 reads SGHTA; CDR2 reads FQGNSA. Sequencing used immunoSEQ v3. Survey-level samples got some 2 million read pairs; deep-level samples got about 4.5-6.5 million. Clones were sequenced by immunoSEQ multiplex PCR, and TCRdb holds only the in-frame ones, with some missing. The data show approximately 60,000 clones, about 70% seen once. The data stem from a study of TIL therapy for anti-PD-1-resistant metastatic lung cancer. Background on the study: Progressing patients received lymphodepletion, expanded TIL infusion and IL-2.

The time point: pre-treatment sample, taken before nivolumab and TIL therapy. The clonotype comes from a person between 25 and 80 years old with non-small cell lung cancer. This material consisted of blood, taken at baseline. V usage is TRBV7-2 and J usage is TRBJ1-1; no definite D call. The CDR3 DNA follows: TGTGCCAGCAGCTTAGAAGTCTGGGTCGGAGCTTTCTTT. Amino acid sequence: CASSLEVWVGAFF.